Shown below are 3 T cell receptor beta chains from a single sample sequenced in a study of neoadjuvant anti-PD-1 for oral cavity cancer. Measured with immunoSEQ multiplex PCR; TCRdb has only the in-frame clones, and not every one. The repertoire has more than 12,000 clones, 65% to 80% of them found once; the top ten carry 2.5% to 3%. The sample here was PBMCs, taken before nivolumab (anti-PD-1) treatment. These receptor sequences come from a person between 40 and 85 years old with oral cavity squamous cell carcinoma.

The chain joins TRBV29-1 to TRBJ1-2, with D possibly matching TRBD1 (6 bases). Trimming cost V 7 bases and J 0 bases, with 9 bases left between them. The CDR3 is 12 amino acids. Per the germline V gene, CDR1 is SQVTM and CDR2 is ANQGSEA. CDR3 protein: CSGSGANYGYTF. CDR3 DNA sequence: TGCAGCGGCTCAGGGGCTAACTATGGCTACACCTTC.

The V and J genes are TRBV19 and TRBJ2-1; tentative D call: TRBD1 (6 bases). The CDR3 consists of 13 residues. V was clipped by 3 bases and J by 7 bases, with 10 bases between them. Germline V CDR1 and CDR2: LNHDA, SQIVND (reference sequence). The CDR3 DNA is TGTGCCAGTAGTATGGGGACATTAAATGAGCAGTTCTTC. Translation: CASSMGTLNEQFF.

The sample holds one count of this clone. This rearrangement joins TRBV5-5 to TRBJ2-7; D may match TRBD1 or TRBD2 (5 bases each). The CDR3 contains 14 residues. V was clipped by 4 bases and J by 2 bases, with 13 bases between them. Per germline, CDR1 SGHKS and CDR2 YYEKEE (reference sequence). The CDR3 here is CASSPWDGTYEQYF. CDR3 DNA: TGTGCCAGCAGCCCATGGGACGGAACCTACGAGCAGTACTTC.